This T cell receptor beta chain was captured in a study of radiotherapy plus CTLA-4 blockade in lung cancer. Comments on this clone: What it binds is not known.

The repertoire was sequenced with immunoSEQ multiplex PCR; TCRdb's copy has only in-frame clones and lacks some. The data contain about 98,000 clones, 82% of them singletons. Study results and limitations: Radiotherapy with ipilimumab was followed by blood expansion of tumor-derived clones.

CDR1 SGHRS and CDR2 YFSETQ come from the germline V gene. Trimming pared 7 bases from V and 0 bases from J, leaving 10 bases between. The CDR3 runs 14 residues. The sequencing here drew on peripheral blood, taken from a patient treated with radiotherapy plus ipilimumab. This TCR came from a human donor with non-small cell lung cancer who had a partial response to radiotherapy plus ipilimumab. The V and J genes are TRBV5-1 and TRBJ2-2; the D gene is possibly TRBD1 (5 bases). This chain's CDR3 is CASRAGTNTGELFF. CDR3 nucleotide sequence: TGCGCCAGCCGGGCAGGGACGAACACCGGGGAGCTGTTTTTT.